The 29 T cell receptor beta chains below come from one sample, sequenced in a study of blood T cell repertoires in COVID-19. Repertoires were generated with immunoSEQ multiplex PCR, while TCRdb's copy carries only in-frame clones and drops some. The sample carries roughly 48,000 clones, about 92% recorded once. Sequencing used peripheral blood. These receptors were obtained from a man aged 60 to 69 with COVID-19, enrolled during active disease.

The V gene is TRBV6-5, the J gene TRBJ1-1, with TRBD1 matching over 8 bases. The V gene's germline CDR1 is MNHEY and CDR2 SVGAGI. With 5 bases clipped from V and 2 bases from J, the junction kept 4 bases outside the gene matches. The CDR3 has 14 residues. CDR3 sequence (DNA): TGTGCCAGCAGTCTACAGGGGGTAAACACTGAAGCTTTCTTT. This gives the protein CASSLQGVNTEAFF.

V gene TRBV3-1 (or the pseudogene TRBV3-2) combines with J gene TRBJ1-1; the match to TRBD1 covers 7 bases. The CDR3 runs to 17 residues. Per germline, CDR1 LGHDT and CDR2 YNNKEL (reference sequence). J lost 0 bases, V lost 4 bases, and 11 bases had no gene match. The CDR3 DNA sequence: TGTGCCAGCAGCCCCCCTTGGGGGACAGCTTTGAACACTGAAGCTTTCTTT. It is translated as CASSPPWGTALNTEAFF.

The chain joins TRBV4-3 to TRBJ2-2, with D hard to call. Trimming took 4 bases from V and 6 from J, leaving 15 bases between them. There are 15 residues in the CDR3. Germline CDR1 LGHNA, CDR2 YSLEER. The CDR3 reads CASSPLIGSSGELFF. CDR3 bases: TGCGCCAGCAGCCCCCTAATCGGTAGTTCCGGGGAGCTGTTTTTT.

The rearrangement joins TRBV24-1 to TRBJ2-3; a weak D match, TRBD2 (5 bases). V was trimmed by 5 bases and J by 3 bases, leaving 11 bases between them. Germline V gene data show CDR1 as KGHDR and CDR2 as SFDVKD. The CDR3 extends over 14 amino acids. For the CDR3, the DNA is TGTGCCACCAGTGTGGTAGAGGGAACAGATACGCAGTATTTT. This gives the protein CATSVVEGTDTQYF.

The genes are TRBV28 and TRBJ1-2; maybe TRBD1 (5 bases). The CDR3 loop spans 13 amino acids. Germline V CDR1 and CDR2: MDHEN, SYDVKM. V was cut by 2 bases and J by 2 bases, with 6 bases left in between. CDR3 in amino acids: CASSLAGNYGYTF. For the CDR3, the DNA is TGTGCCAGCAGTTTAGCAGGGAACTATGGCTACACCTTC.

The chain is built from TRBV9 and TRBJ2-7, with 8 bases identical to TRBD1. CDR3 length: 16 residues. After removal of 0 bases from V and 3 bases from J, the junction contained 8 bases not matched to a gene. Germline V gene data show CDR1 as SGDLS and CDR2 as YYNGEE. DNA for the CDR3: TGTGCCAGCAGCGTAGGGAACAGGGGGACGCACTACGAGCAGTACTTC. Its translation: CASSVGNRGTHYEQYF.

This rearrangement joins TRBV7-6 to TRBJ1-1; 8 nucleotides align to TRBD1. V dropped 2 bases and J dropped 1; count of bases not matched to a gene: 6. The CDR3 is 16 residues long. CDR1 is SGHVS and CDR2 is FNYEAQ in the germline V gene. The chain's CDR3 is CASSLRQGLGNTEAFF. The CDR3 nucleotides read TGTGCCAGCAGCTTACGACAGGGGCTGGGGAACACTGAAGCTTTCTTT.

The chain has TRBV19 and TRBJ1-5; TRBD1 is a possible D gene (5 bases). Trimming took 9 bases from V and 1 from J, leaving 19 bases between them. Per the germline V gene, CDR1 is LNHDA and CDR2 is SQIVND (reference sequence). The CDR3 extends over 16 amino acids. The CDR3 DNA is TGTGCCAGCCGCTTGGGAGGGGTTGGCAGCAATCAGCCCCAGCATTTT. Its translation is CASRLGGVGSNQPQHF.

The CDR3 DNA reads as TGTGCCAGCAGCCAAGATCAACAGGGAAACTATGGCTACACCTTC. This encodes CASSQDQQGNYGYTF. This rearrangement joins TRBV4-2 to TRBJ1-2; weak D call: TRBD1 (6 bases). V was cut by 0 bases and J by 2 bases, with 10 bases left in between. This CDR3 is 15 amino acids long. In germline, CDR1 is LGHNA, CDR2 YNFKEQ.

The rearrangement joins TRBV19 to TRBJ2-7; possibly TRBD2 for D (7 bases). V lost 6 bases to trimming and J lost 3 bases, with 18 bases between them. This CDR3 has 15 residues. CDR1 is LNHDA, CDR2 SQIVND, per germline (reference sequence). The CDR3 spells CASRKKGGENYEQYF. The CDR3 coding sequence is TGTGCCAGTAGGAAAAAGGGGGGGGAGAACTACGAGCAGTACTTC.

V and J are TRBV5-1 and TRBJ2-3; D gene uncertain. The germline gives CDR1 SGHRS, CDR2 YFSETQ. V was pared by 0 bases and J by 0 bases, with 14 bases between. The CDR3 runs 17 residues. The CDR3 sequence is CASSLGEPLVSTDTQYF. The DNA of the CDR3 is TGCGCCAGCAGCTTGGGAGAGCCCCTAGTTAGCACAGATACGCAGTATTTT.

The chain is built from TRBV27 and TRBJ2-7; 14 bases align to TRBD2. CDR1 MNHEY and CDR2 SMNVEV come from the germline V gene (reference sequence). V was clipped by 3 bases and J by 7 bases; unmatched bases: 11. CDR3 length: 17 residues. The CDR3: CASSLGTSGSVPREQYF. The DNA for the CDR3 is TGTGCCAGCAGTTTGGGGACTAGCGGGAGTGTCCCGCGGGAGCAGTACTTC.

This clone was observed a single time. V gene TRBV9 combines with J gene TRBJ1-1; 8 bases are a match to TRBD1. J gave up 4 bases and V 6 bases, and 14 bases lay outside the gene matches. Per germline, CDR1 SGDLS and CDR2 YYNGEE. This CDR3 has 16 amino acids. In DNA form, the CDR3 reads TGTGCCAGCACCTCCGGGACAGGCTTTGGCGGCACTGAAGCTTTCTTT. Protein: CASTSGTGFGGTEAFF. The variable domain in full, with the rest retrieved from reference TRBV9 and TRBJ1-1, is DSGVTQTPKHLITATGQRVTLRCSPRSGDLSVYWYQQSLDQGLQFLIQYYNGEERAKGNILERFSAQQFPDLHSELNLSSLELGDSALYFCASTSGTGFGGTEAFFGQGTRLTVV.

This clone has only one observation. The genes are TRBV9 and TRBJ2-1; the D gene is possibly TRBD1 (5 bases). V lost 3 bases and J lost 6, with 13 bases in between. Germline values: CDR1 SGDLS, CDR2 YYNGEE. This CDR3 contains 14 residues. Here the CDR3 reads CASSAEAQGNEQFF. The CDR3, as DNA: TGTGCCAGCAGCGCTGAGGCTCAGGGCAATGAGCAGTTCTTC.

This rearrangement joins TRBV5-1 to TRBJ2-1, with 7 bases that match TRBD2. Unmatched junction bases numbered 5, after V lost 4 bases and J lost 7 bases. In germline, CDR1 is SGHRS, CDR2 YFSETQ. The CDR3 is made up of 13 amino acids. This chain's CDR3 is CASSLEGGNEQFF. The CDR3 DNA follows: TGCGCCAGCAGCCTCGAGGGAGGGAATGAGCAGTTCTTC.

V is TRBV28 and J is TRBJ1-1; D unresolved. The germline gives CDR1 MDHEN, CDR2 SYDVKM. The V end lost 3 bases, the J end lost 7 bases, and 9 bases lay between the germline ends. This CDR3 comprises 12 residues. In DNA form, the CDR3 reads TGTGCCAGCAGTTTCGGTGTACTTGAAGCTTTCTTT. This gives the protein CASSFGVLEAFF.

The chain employs TRBV18 and TRBJ2-7; TRBD1 aligns across 8 bases. Germline V lookup: CDR1 KGHSH, CDR2 LQKENI. The CDR3 sequence is 14 residues long. Germline trimming cut 5 bases from V and 3 bases from J; bases unmatched to any gene: 6. The CDR3 loop reads CASSRAGGFYEQYF. DNA of the CDR3: TGTGCCAGCTCAAGGGCAGGGGGCTTCTACGAGCAGTACTTC.

The chain couples TRBV7-6 to TRBJ2-7, with TRBD1 matching over 7 bases. Germline CDR1 and CDR2: SGHVS and FNYEAQ. The CDR3 runs 20 residues. V was pared by 5 bases and J by 0 bases, with 22 bases of the junction left unmatched. CDR3 nucleotide sequence: TGTGCCAGCAGCGCCGGCCGGGTGCAGGGGGTGACTCTTAGCTCCTACGAGCAGTACTTC. It codes for CASSAGRVQGVTLSSYEQYF.

The chain couples TRBV21-1 to TRBJ1-2; no check of the table's D call, TRBD1, against the DNA was made. TRBV21-1 has pseudogene status. This CDR3 contains 14 residues. This CDR3 reads CASSKGKVTGGYTF. DNA of the CDR3: TGTGCCAGCAGCAAAGGAAAGGTGACAGGGGGCTACACCTTC.

The chain combines TRBV29-1 with TRBJ1-2; TRBD1 aligns across 9 bases. Germline V gives CDR1 SQVTM, CDR2 ANQGSEA. Trimming removed 6 bases from V and 3 bases from J; junction bases left unmatched: 5. The CDR3 contains 13 residues. CDR3 protein: CSVRQGGYYGYTF. The CDR3 DNA reads as TGCAGCGTCCGACAGGGGGGATACTATGGCTACACCTTC.

The V gene is TRBV5-4, the J gene TRBJ2-7; 7 bases fit TRBD2. Germline V gene data show CDR1 as SGHNT and CDR2 as YYREEE (reference sequence). J was trimmed by 3 bases and V by 1 base; bases with no gene match: 7. CDR3 size: 15 residues. The CDR3 loop reads CASSLIGGTNYEQYF. The CDR3 nucleotides are TGTGCCAGCAGCTTGATCGGAGGGACTAACTACGAGCAGTACTTC.

In this sample, this clone turned up once. J is TRBJ2-7 and V is TRBV27; D possibly corresponds to TRBD1 (5 bases). V shed 6 bases and J shed 1 base, with 10 bases lying between them. The CDR3 is made up of 13 amino acids. Germline-derived CDR1 and CDR2 are MNHEY and SMNVEV (reference sequence). CDR3 sequence: CASSTGQSYEQYF. The DNA of the CDR3 is TGTGCCAGCAGCACCGGACAATCCTACGAGCAGTACTTC.

The chain links TRBV6-1 to TRBJ1-6, with TRBD1 matching 11 bases. Germline V gene data show CDR1 as MNHNS and CDR2 as SASEGT. Trimming removed 3 bases from V and 9 bases from J; junction bases left unmatched: 7. The CDR3 loop spans 16 amino acids. The CDR3 sequence is CASSELGQGAPSPLHF. CDR3 bases: TGTGCCAGCAGTGAGCTAGGACAGGGGGCGCCTTCACCCCTCCACTTT.

The chain joins TRBV4-1 to TRBJ2-6; 7 bases are a match to TRBD1. The CDR3 contains 20 residues. CDR1 and CDR2 from the germline V gene are MGHRA and YSYEKL. Trimming took 1 base from V and 0 from J; bases not matched to a gene: 12. The DNA for the CDR3 is TGCGCCAGCAGCCAAGGGTGGATTCCGGGACAGAGCTCTGGGGCCAACGTCCTGACTTTC. As protein: CASSQGWIPGQSSGANVLTF.

V usage is TRBV4-3 and J usage is TRBJ2-3; 9 positions match TRBD1. Germline V lookup: CDR1 LGHNA, CDR2 YSLEER. The trim removed 4 bases at V and 6 bases at J, leaving 8 bases unmatched. This CDR3 contains 15 residues. The CDR3 coding sequence is TGCGCCAGCAGCCGCTTACAGGGGGCTGGGGATACGCAGTATTTT. Its protein product is CASSRLQGAGDTQYF.

This chain uses TRBV6-5 with TRBJ2-3, with D possibly being TRBD1 (6 bases). The CDR3 length is 15 residues. CDR1 MNHEY and CDR2 SVGAGI come from the germline V gene. Trimming left V 9 bases short and J 0 bases short, with 16 bases between. The CDR3 loop is CASKDSPFSTDTQYF. The CDR3 nucleotides read TGTGCCAGTAAGGACAGTCCTTTTAGCACAGATACGCAGTATTTT.

The chain is built from TRBV5-1 and TRBJ1-5; 7 nucleotides line up with TRBD1. This CDR3 region has 15 residues. Germline V gene sequence: CDR1 SGHRS, CDR2 YFSETQ. With V trimmed by 1 base and J by 5 bases, 6 bases remained unmatched. CDR3 amino acids: CASSLTGTVHQPQHF. The CDR3 DNA is TGCGCCAGCAGCTTGACCGGGACAGTCCATCAGCCCCAGCATTTT. The whole variable domain, remainder taken from reference TRBV5-1 and TRBJ1-5, is KAGVTQTPRYLIKTRGQQVTLSCSPISGHRSVSWYQQTPGQGLQFLFEYFSETQRNKGNFPGRFSGRQFSNSRSEMNVSTLELGDSALYLCASSLTGTVHQPQHFGDGTRLSIL.

The chain is built from TRBV29-1 and TRBJ2-7, with D possibly TRBD1 on 6 matching bases. V was shortened by 4 bases and J by 1 base, with 14 bases between the two germline ends. The CDR3 spans 14 residues. Germline CDR1 is SQVTM and CDR2 is ANQGSEA. CDR3 protein: CSVARAQGSYEQYF. The CDR3 DNA is TGCAGCGTTGCTCGGGCCCAGGGGTCCTACGAGCAGTACTTC.

This chain links TRBV15 with TRBJ2-7, with D possibly being TRBD1 (6 bases). This CDR3 has 13 amino acids. V lost 0 bases, J lost 4 bases, and 7 bases lay in between. Germline CDR1 and CDR2: LNHNV and YYDKDF (reference sequence). CDR3 region: CATSRDQGYEQYF. The CDR3, as DNA: TGTGCCACCAGCAGAGATCAGGGGTACGAGCAGTACTTC.